Below, 25 T cell receptor beta chains from the same sample are listed, as sequenced in a study of blood T cell repertoires in COVID-19 (TCRdb year 2020). The library was made by the immunoSEQ multiplex PCR assay. What TCRdb holds here is the immuneACCESS table cut down to in-frame rearrangements. Part of the clones is not present; checked against another copy, under half of the missing clones reflect an unresolved V gene, and the others are unexplained. The sample table lists about 190,000 clones, about 86% of them with a count of one. The top ten clones comprise under 30% of the sample. The source material was PBMCs or T cells enriched from blood (not recorded which). These receptors originate from a woman aged 40-49 years in a cohort exposed to, infected with or recovered from COVID-19 (not recorded which).

The chain uses TRBV11-2 and TRBJ2-7, with 12 bases matching TRBD2. J was trimmed by 2 bases and V by 3 bases; bases with no gene match: 5. The length of the CDR3 is 16 residues. Germline CDR1 and CDR2: SGHAT and FQNNGV. The CDR3 region is CASSFQLAGGTYEQYF. DNA of the CDR3: TGTGCCAGCAGCTTCCAACTAGCGGGAGGAACCTACGAGCAGTACTTC.

The chain carries TRBV4-2 and TRBJ2-7; a weak D match, TRBD1 (6 bases). V lost 0 bases and J 8 bases, leaving 11 bases between the germline ends. This CDR3 spans 13 amino acids. CDR1 is LGHNA and CDR2 is YNFKEQ in the germline V gene. The CDR3 region has the DNA TGTGCCAGCAGCCAAGAACAGGGTTTCAAGCAGTACTTC. It yields the protein CASSQEQGFKQYF.

This clone turned up a few times. The rearrangement uses TRBV25-1 and TRBJ1-4; the match to TRBD1 covers 7 bases. After removal of 3 bases from V and 3 bases from J, the junction contained 7 bases not matched to a gene. The CDR3 spans 16 residues. Germline V CDR1 and CDR2: MGHDK, SYGVNS. In DNA form, the CDR3 reads TGTGCCAGCAGTGAGTCTTCCGGGACAGCTAATGAAAAACTGTTTTTT. This sequence encodes CASSESSGTANEKLFF.

The rearrangement joins TRBV7-9 to TRBJ1-6; 7 positions agree with TRBD1. V lost 5 bases to trimming and J lost 3 bases; unmatched junction nucleotides: 7. Germline CDR1 is SEHNR and CDR2 is FQNEAQ (reference sequence). This CDR3 spans 16 amino acids. The CDR3 sequence: CASSVRGDSYNSPLHF. The DNA of the CDR3 is TGTGCCAGCAGCGTCAGGGGGGACAGCTATAATTCACCCCTCCACTTT.

The chain carries TRBV4-1 and TRBJ1-4; 7 bases agree with TRBD1. Germline V gene data show CDR1 as MGHRA and CDR2 as YSYEKL. V shed 4 bases and J 1 base; nucleotides not matched to a gene: 9. CDR3 size: 17 residues. The CDR3 region is CASSPRTGRGTNEKLFF. Written as DNA, the CDR3 is TGCGCCAGCAGCCCACGGACAGGTAGAGGAACTAATGAAAAACTGTTTTTT.

The CDR3 here is CASSQSVTGGYEQYF. As DNA, the CDR3 is TGCGCCAGCAGCCAGAGCGTCACGGGAGGGTACGAGCAGTACTTC. The chain joins TRBV4-3 to TRBJ2-7, with 8 bases matching TRBD2. The CDR3 is 15 residues long. Germline V lookup: CDR1 LGHNA, CDR2 YSLEER. The trim removed 3 bases at V and 4 bases at J, leaving 8 bases unmatched.

The chain links TRBV6-5 to TRBJ1-6, with D tentatively TRBD1 (6 bases). Germline values: CDR1 MNHEY, CDR2 SVGAGI. V gave up 0 bases and J gave up 6 bases, with 9 bases separating them. The CDR3 length is 15 residues. In DNA form, the CDR3 reads TGTGCCAGCAGTTACTCGCCAGGGGCTAATTCACCCCTCCACTTT. This encodes CASSYSPGANSPLHF.

This chain uses TRBV12-3 or TRBV12-4 with TRBJ2-1, with unresolved D. With 5 bases removed from V and 10 bases from J, the gap between germline ends came to 12 bases. The CDR3 loop spans 12 amino acids. The CDR3 bases are TGTGCCAGCAGTAATTCGCCCCGGGAGCAGTTCTTC. This translates into CASSNSPREQFF.

The rearrangement joins TRBV18 to TRBJ1-5; perhaps TRBD1 as D (6 bases). Germline-derived CDR1 and CDR2 are KGHSH and LQKENI. Trimming took off 4 bases at V and 0 bases at J, with 16 bases between the two ends. The CDR3 is made up of 17 amino acids. Here the CDR3 reads CASSLGQHVYSNQPQHF. The CDR3 nucleotides are TGTGCCAGCTCACTCGGACAGCACGTTTATAGCAATCAGCCCCAGCATTTT.

This chain's CDR3 is CASSPVGGAYTGELFF. DNA of the CDR3: TGCGCCAGCAGCCCAGTGGGGGGGGCCTACACCGGGGAGCTGTTTTTT. The genes are TRBV4-1 and TRBJ2-2; maybe TRBD2 (7 bases). Germline assignment: CDR1 MGHRA and CDR2 YSYEKL. The germline V and J ends were trimmed by 4 bases and 3 bases, with 15 bases remaining between them. The CDR3 length is 16 residues.

The chain recombines TRBV11-2 with TRBJ2-7; D possibly corresponds to TRBD1 (6 bases). Per the germline V gene, CDR1 is SGHAT and CDR2 is FQNNGV. V shed 1 base and J shed 2 bases, with 15 bases lying between them. This CDR3 is 16 amino acids long. Here the CDR3 reads CASSLGWAGDAYEQYF. The CDR3 DNA reads as TGTGCCAGCAGCTTAGGGTGGGCAGGGGATGCCTACGAGCAGTACTTC.

The rearrangement joins TRBV2 to TRBJ2-3; 9 positions match TRBD1. The CDR3 has 15 residues. The V and J ends lost 6 bases and 3 bases, in that order; junction bases with no gene match: 7. Germline CDR1 is SNHLY and CDR2 is FYNNEI. DNA of the CDR3: TGTGCCAGCAGAGAGGACAGGGGATTTACAGATACGCAGTATTTT. It encodes CASREDRGFTDTQYF.

The chain employs TRBV4-1 and TRBJ1-1, with a possible D match to TRBD1 (6 bases). V was trimmed by 6 bases and J by 11 bases, leaving 13 bases between them. The CDR3 spans 11 residues. Germline CDR1 MGHRA, CDR2 YSYEKL. The CDR3 bases are TGCGCCAGCAGGGGGGCAGGGGAGGCTTTCTTT. Its translation: CASRGAGEAFF.

The chain is built from TRBV3-1 (or the pseudogene TRBV3-2) and TRBJ2-3; 16 positions match TRBD2. The trim removed 2 bases at V and 4 bases at J, leaving 3 bases unmatched. CDR1 and CDR2 from the germline V gene are LGHDT and YNNKEL (reference sequence). The CDR3 totals 17 residues. CDR3 nucleotides: TGTGCCAGCAGCCAAACGGGACTAGCGGGAGGGGCAGATACGCAGTATTTT. Translation: CASSQTGLAGGADTQYF.

For the CDR3, the DNA is TGTGCCAGCAGCGTAAGGGGACACAAGGTCTACGAGCAGTACTTC. It encodes CASSVRGHKVYEQYF. The V gene is TRBV6-5, the J gene TRBJ2-7, with a weak D call TRBD1 (6 bases). Trimming pared 6 bases from V and 3 bases from J, leaving 18 bases between. Germline values: CDR1 MNHEY, CDR2 SVGAGI. The CDR3 loop spans 15 amino acids.

V is TRBV12-3 or TRBV12-4 and J is TRBJ2-3; 10 bases line up with TRBD1. The CDR3 loop spans 13 amino acids. V lost 6 bases and J lost 6; bases outside the gene matches: 3. The CDR3 here is CASSDRGHDTQYF. CDR3 nucleotides: TGTGCCAGCAGCGACAGGGGGCATGATACGCAGTATTTT.

The rearrangement uses TRBV9 and TRBJ1-2, with D uncertain. The CDR3 totals 14 residues. Per the germline V gene, CDR1 is SGDLS and CDR2 is YYNGEE. V was trimmed by 4 bases and J by 5 bases, leaving 15 bases between them. Written as DNA, the CDR3 is TGTGCCAGCAGCCTAAGAGGGCAGCTATATGGCTACACCTTC. This encodes CASSLRGQLYGYTF.

The chain has TRBV28 and TRBJ2-1, with a tentative D call TRBD1 (6 bases). The CDR3 contains 11 residues. Germline V lookup: CDR1 MDHEN, CDR2 SYDVKM. V gave up 8 bases and J gave up 10 bases, with 12 bases separating them. Here the CDR3 reads CASEEQGEQFF. CDR3 DNA sequence: TGTGCCAGCGAGGAACAGGGCGAGCAGTTCTTC.

This clone appeared a few times. The V call is TRBV30, the J call TRBJ2-3; the match to TRBD2 covers 7 bases. Germline V gives CDR1 GTSNPN, CDR2 SVGIG (reference sequence). Losses at the gene ends were 4 bases for V and 2 bases for J; bases not matched to a gene: 9. This CDR3 comprises 15 residues. The CDR3: CAWTRSSGYTDTQYF. As DNA, the CDR3 is TGTGCCTGGACTCGGTCTAGCGGTTACACAGATACGCAGTATTTT.

V gene TRBV30 combines with J gene TRBJ1-5, with TRBD1 identical over 9 bases. Germline CDR1 is GTSNPN and CDR2 is SVGIG (reference sequence). This CDR3 is 13 amino acids long. The CDR3 nucleotides read TGTGCTCCACCCGGGACAGGGCTACAGCCCCAGCATTTT. This sequence encodes CAPPGTGLQPQHF. Variable domain in full (rest from reference TRBV30 and TRBJ1-5): SQTIHQWPATLVQPVGSPLSLECTVEGTSNPNLYWYRQAAGRGLQLLFYSVGIGQISSEVPQNLSASRPQDRQFILSSKKLLLSDSGFYLCAPPGTGLQPQHFGDGTRLSIL.

The count of this clone is one. The chain carries TRBV19 and TRBJ1-1; maybe TRBD1 (5 bases). The CDR3 contains 15 residues. Trimming pared 10 bases from V and 3 bases from J, leaving 21 bases between. The germline V gene has CDR1 LNHDA and CDR2 SQIVND (reference sequence). Written as DNA, the CDR3 is TGTGCCACCTCCCCATGGGGCCCGGCGGACACTGAAGCTTTCTTT. This encodes CATSPWGPADTEAFF.

The chain links TRBV7-9 to TRBJ2-1, with 10 bases aligning to TRBD2. V lost 2 bases to trimming and J lost 4 bases; unmatched junction nucleotides: 2. Germline CDR1 reads SEHNR; CDR2 reads FQNEAQ (reference sequence). CDR3 length equals 15 residues. CDR3 bases: TGTGCCAGCAGCTTAAAACTAGCGGGGTACAATGAGCAGTTCTTC. Its protein product is CASSLKLAGYNEQFF.

The V call is TRBV11-3, the J call TRBJ2-7; 11 bases map to TRBD2. The CDR3 is 18 residues long. Trimming at V came to 4 bases and at J to 0 bases, leaving 11 bases not matched to a gene. Germline V CDR1 and CDR2: SGHNT, YENEEA. The CDR3 sequence: CASSSDRTSGYGSYEQYF. For the CDR3, the DNA is TGTGCCAGCAGCTCAGATCGGACTAGCGGGTATGGCTCCTACGAGCAGTACTTC.

This clone was detected a few times. This chain uses TRBV2 with TRBJ2-7; 8 positions match TRBD2. From germline, CDR1 is SNHLY and CDR2 FYNNEI. The V segment lost 1 base and the J segment 0 bases; nucleotides outside the gene matches: 5. This CDR3 contains 16 residues. Here the CDR3 DNA reads TGTGCCAGCAGTGAAGAGCACAGCGGGGGCTCCTACGAGCAGTACTTC. Translation: CASSEEHSGGSYEQYF.

The chain carries TRBV11-2 and TRBJ2-7; 7 bases fit TRBD1. V was clipped by 5 bases and J by 6 bases; unmatched bases: 13. This CDR3 comprises 15 residues. Looked up from germline, CDR1 is SGHAT and CDR2 is FQNNGV. The CDR3 reads CASSINPGTAGEQYF. CDR3 DNA: TGTGCCAGCAGCATAAACCCGGGGACAGCAGGCGAGCAGTACTTC.